This entry is about one TCR beta chain. RNA amounts of roughly 0.45 to 1 ug underwent reverse transcription with random hexamers. Coverage of TCR beta CDR3 amplification by immunoSEQ multiplex PCR extended to 54 Vbeta and 13 Jbeta. TCRdb called the immunoSEQ multiplex PCR reads again in MiXCR, with one record for every CDR3 protein. The sample has 250,000 to 300,000 distinct CDR3 sequences, about 85% seen once; the top ten hold about 0.11%. Sequencing targeted TCR beta in T cells from blood (CD8+ and CD4+). This specimen comes from a study of CD8 T cells in Susac syndrome. This CDR3 spans 16 amino acids. Germline loops: CDR1 MDHEN, CDR2 SYDVKM. V dropped 7 bases and J dropped 2 bases, with 20 bases sitting between them.

This sequence joins TRBV28 and TRBJ2-5; maybe TRBD2 (6 bases). The origin of this receptor is a human donor with multiple sclerosis. Source material: CD8+ T cells from PBMCs. CDR3 in amino acids: CASNSPYGRGQETQYF. The CDR3 DNA sequence: TGTGCCAGCAACAGTCCGTATGGGCGGGGTCAAGAGACCCAGTACTTC. Based on the CDR3 plus reference TRBV28 and TRBJ2-5, the full variable domain is DVKVTQSSRYLVKRTGEKVFLECVQDMDHENMFWYRQDPGLGLRLIYFSYDVKMKEKGDIPEGYSVSREKKERFSLILESASTNQTSMYLCASNSPYGRGQETQYFGPGTRLLVL.